These T cell receptor beta chains were read from a single sample in a study of cytomegalovirus exposure and HLA in healthy donors. Clones were read by immunoSEQ multiplex PCR, and TCRdb kept only the in-frame ones, dropping some. This sample yields tens of thousands of clones, of which around four fifths are seen a single time; about 2.7% belongs to the top ten. The specimen sequenced was PBMCs. The origin of the receptors is a woman aged 25 to 39 in good health and CMV-seronegative. Both conserved end residues are part of each CDR3. Fields, in order: CDR3 protein, CDR3 DNA, D gene, J gene, V gene, clone size. A D gene is named only where the DNA matches it firmly. Expanded clones get a size class; other rows say once, few or many, or leave the size out.

CATSREGTGRDEKLFF TGTGCCACCAGCAGAGAGGGGACAGGGCGGGATGAAAAACTGTTTTTT TRBD1 TRBJ1-4 TRBV15 .
CASQQGAIQGYTF TGTGCCAGTCAACAGGGGGCGATTCAGGGCTACACCTTC TRBD1 TRBJ1-2 TRBV19 .
CASSWGQGARSGANVLTF TGTGCCAGCAGCTGGGGACAGGGGGCACGCTCTGGGGCCAACGTCCTGACTTTC TRBD1 TRBJ2-6 TRBV5-4 .
CASSGRYEQYF TGTGCCAGCAGTGGCCGATACGAGCAGTACTTC . TRBJ2-7 TRBV28 .
CATTGTSGRQETQYF TGTGCCACCACCGGGACTAGCGGTCGCCAAGAGACCCAGTACTTC TRBD2 TRBJ2-5 TRBV2 few
CASSSLAGTLSNEQFF TGTGCCAGCAGCTCCCTAGCGGGAACGCTCTCAAATGAGCAGTTCTTC TRBD2 TRBJ2-1 TRBV7-9 .
CASSRGEGYEQFF TGCGCCAGCAGTCGCGGGGAGGGATATGAGCAGTTCTTC TRBD2 TRBJ2-1 TRBV4-1 .
CASSSGLAGTDTQYF TGTGCCAGCAGTTCGGGACTAGCGGGCACAGATACGCAGTATTTT TRBD2 TRBJ2-3 TRBV28 .
CASGLAMKGLFF TGTGCTAGTGGTTTGGCTATGAAGGGGCTGTTTTTT . TRBJ1-4 TRBV12-5 .
CASSGVKAYRDRVNYEQYF TGTGCCAGCAGTGGGGTTAAAGCCTACCGGGACAGGGTTAACTACGAGCAGTACTTC TRBD1 TRBJ2-7 TRBV9 .
CASSGGGRGTEAFF TGTGCCAGCAGCGGAGGGGGCCGGGGCACTGAAGCTTTCTTT TRBD1 TRBJ1-1 TRBV9 few
CASSPRAGGAWEKLFF TGTGCCAGCAGTCCAAGAGCTGGGGGCGCGTGGGAAAAACTGTTTTTT . TRBJ1-4 TRBV27 .
CASSLGASNQPQHF TGTGCCAGCAGCTTAGGGGCGAGCAATCAGCCCCAGCATTTT . TRBJ1-5 TRBV7-2 .
CASSLQGPPYEQYF TGTGCCAGCAGTTTACAGGGTCCTCCCTACGAGCAGTACTTC . TRBJ2-7 TRBV27 few
CASSSPQGIGGYTF TGTGCCAGCAGTTCACCACAGGGAATTGGTGGCTACACCTTC . TRBJ1-2 TRBV27 .
CASSEPRGPDTQYF TGCGCCAGCAGCGAACCAAGAGGGCCAGATACGCAGTATTTT . TRBJ2-3 TRBV5-1 .
CASSMNPILTTNEKLFF TGTGCCAGTAGTATGAACCCCATACTTACAACTAATGAAAAACTGTTTTTT . TRBJ1-4 TRBV19 .
CASNLGVLRETQYF TGTGCCAGCAACCTGGGTGTCCTGAGGGAGACCCAGTACTTC . TRBJ2-5 TRBV2 .
CASSSGQGNEKLFF TGTGCCAGCAGTTCGGGACAGGGAAATGAAAAACTGTTTTTT TRBD1 TRBJ1-4 TRBV28 .
CASSLGLAVPGQETQYF TGTGCCAGCAGCTTGGGACTAGCGGTGCCGGGCCAAGAGACCCAGTACTTC TRBD2 TRBJ2-5 TRBV7-2 .
CASSYGAGQQETQYF TGTGCCAGCAGTTACGGGGCAGGGCAACAAGAGACCCAGTACTTC . TRBJ2-5 TRBV6-5 few
CASSLPTGASGNTIYF TGTGCCAGCAGTTTGCCGACAGGGGCCTCTGGAAACACCATATATTTT TRBD1 TRBJ1-3 TRBV28 .
CASILEGPNTEAFF TGTGCCAGTATTTTGGAGGGCCCGAACACTGAAGCTTTCTTT . TRBJ1-1 TRBV19 few
CASSSGGRAFF TGTGCCAGCAGCTCGGGGGGACGGGCTTTCTTT . TRBJ1-1 TRBV7-9 .
CAWSAPGGWLFF TGTGCCTGGAGTGCCCCCGGCGGATGGCTGTTTTTT . TRBJ1-4 TRBV30 .
CASTSSQAGRSTDTQYF TGCGCCAGCACCTCATCCCAAGCGGGGAGGAGCACAGATACGCAGTATTTT TRBD2 TRBJ2-3 TRBV5-1 .
CASSLWTSGGTPQFF TGTGCCAGCAGCTTGTGGACTAGCGGGGGGACCCCTCAGTTCTTC TRBD2 TRBJ2-1 TRBV7-2 .
CASSVDRDTEAFF TGTGCCAGCAGCGTCGACAGGGACACTGAAGCTTTCTTT TRBD1 TRBJ1-1 TRBV9 few
CASSPRGAGANEKLFF TGTGCCAGCTCACCGCGGGGCGCCGGGGCTAATGAAAAACTGTTTTTT . TRBJ1-4 TRBV18 .
CASSKDRVEEKLFF TGTGCCAGCTCAAAGGACAGGGTTGAGGAAAAACTGTTTTTT TRBD1 TRBJ1-4 TRBV18 .
CASSQDSGGGYNEQFF TGCGCCAGCAGCCAAGATAGCGGGGGGGGTTACAATGAGCAGTTCTTC TRBD2 TRBJ2-1 TRBV4-3 few
CASSSQGQGNEQFF TGTGCCAGTAGTTCCCAAGGTCAGGGAAATGAGCAGTTCTTC . TRBJ2-1 TRBV19 .
CASSEQGADSPLHF TGTGCCAGCAGTGAACAGGGGGCTGATTCACCCCTCCACTTT TRBD1 TRBJ1-6 TRBV6-4 .